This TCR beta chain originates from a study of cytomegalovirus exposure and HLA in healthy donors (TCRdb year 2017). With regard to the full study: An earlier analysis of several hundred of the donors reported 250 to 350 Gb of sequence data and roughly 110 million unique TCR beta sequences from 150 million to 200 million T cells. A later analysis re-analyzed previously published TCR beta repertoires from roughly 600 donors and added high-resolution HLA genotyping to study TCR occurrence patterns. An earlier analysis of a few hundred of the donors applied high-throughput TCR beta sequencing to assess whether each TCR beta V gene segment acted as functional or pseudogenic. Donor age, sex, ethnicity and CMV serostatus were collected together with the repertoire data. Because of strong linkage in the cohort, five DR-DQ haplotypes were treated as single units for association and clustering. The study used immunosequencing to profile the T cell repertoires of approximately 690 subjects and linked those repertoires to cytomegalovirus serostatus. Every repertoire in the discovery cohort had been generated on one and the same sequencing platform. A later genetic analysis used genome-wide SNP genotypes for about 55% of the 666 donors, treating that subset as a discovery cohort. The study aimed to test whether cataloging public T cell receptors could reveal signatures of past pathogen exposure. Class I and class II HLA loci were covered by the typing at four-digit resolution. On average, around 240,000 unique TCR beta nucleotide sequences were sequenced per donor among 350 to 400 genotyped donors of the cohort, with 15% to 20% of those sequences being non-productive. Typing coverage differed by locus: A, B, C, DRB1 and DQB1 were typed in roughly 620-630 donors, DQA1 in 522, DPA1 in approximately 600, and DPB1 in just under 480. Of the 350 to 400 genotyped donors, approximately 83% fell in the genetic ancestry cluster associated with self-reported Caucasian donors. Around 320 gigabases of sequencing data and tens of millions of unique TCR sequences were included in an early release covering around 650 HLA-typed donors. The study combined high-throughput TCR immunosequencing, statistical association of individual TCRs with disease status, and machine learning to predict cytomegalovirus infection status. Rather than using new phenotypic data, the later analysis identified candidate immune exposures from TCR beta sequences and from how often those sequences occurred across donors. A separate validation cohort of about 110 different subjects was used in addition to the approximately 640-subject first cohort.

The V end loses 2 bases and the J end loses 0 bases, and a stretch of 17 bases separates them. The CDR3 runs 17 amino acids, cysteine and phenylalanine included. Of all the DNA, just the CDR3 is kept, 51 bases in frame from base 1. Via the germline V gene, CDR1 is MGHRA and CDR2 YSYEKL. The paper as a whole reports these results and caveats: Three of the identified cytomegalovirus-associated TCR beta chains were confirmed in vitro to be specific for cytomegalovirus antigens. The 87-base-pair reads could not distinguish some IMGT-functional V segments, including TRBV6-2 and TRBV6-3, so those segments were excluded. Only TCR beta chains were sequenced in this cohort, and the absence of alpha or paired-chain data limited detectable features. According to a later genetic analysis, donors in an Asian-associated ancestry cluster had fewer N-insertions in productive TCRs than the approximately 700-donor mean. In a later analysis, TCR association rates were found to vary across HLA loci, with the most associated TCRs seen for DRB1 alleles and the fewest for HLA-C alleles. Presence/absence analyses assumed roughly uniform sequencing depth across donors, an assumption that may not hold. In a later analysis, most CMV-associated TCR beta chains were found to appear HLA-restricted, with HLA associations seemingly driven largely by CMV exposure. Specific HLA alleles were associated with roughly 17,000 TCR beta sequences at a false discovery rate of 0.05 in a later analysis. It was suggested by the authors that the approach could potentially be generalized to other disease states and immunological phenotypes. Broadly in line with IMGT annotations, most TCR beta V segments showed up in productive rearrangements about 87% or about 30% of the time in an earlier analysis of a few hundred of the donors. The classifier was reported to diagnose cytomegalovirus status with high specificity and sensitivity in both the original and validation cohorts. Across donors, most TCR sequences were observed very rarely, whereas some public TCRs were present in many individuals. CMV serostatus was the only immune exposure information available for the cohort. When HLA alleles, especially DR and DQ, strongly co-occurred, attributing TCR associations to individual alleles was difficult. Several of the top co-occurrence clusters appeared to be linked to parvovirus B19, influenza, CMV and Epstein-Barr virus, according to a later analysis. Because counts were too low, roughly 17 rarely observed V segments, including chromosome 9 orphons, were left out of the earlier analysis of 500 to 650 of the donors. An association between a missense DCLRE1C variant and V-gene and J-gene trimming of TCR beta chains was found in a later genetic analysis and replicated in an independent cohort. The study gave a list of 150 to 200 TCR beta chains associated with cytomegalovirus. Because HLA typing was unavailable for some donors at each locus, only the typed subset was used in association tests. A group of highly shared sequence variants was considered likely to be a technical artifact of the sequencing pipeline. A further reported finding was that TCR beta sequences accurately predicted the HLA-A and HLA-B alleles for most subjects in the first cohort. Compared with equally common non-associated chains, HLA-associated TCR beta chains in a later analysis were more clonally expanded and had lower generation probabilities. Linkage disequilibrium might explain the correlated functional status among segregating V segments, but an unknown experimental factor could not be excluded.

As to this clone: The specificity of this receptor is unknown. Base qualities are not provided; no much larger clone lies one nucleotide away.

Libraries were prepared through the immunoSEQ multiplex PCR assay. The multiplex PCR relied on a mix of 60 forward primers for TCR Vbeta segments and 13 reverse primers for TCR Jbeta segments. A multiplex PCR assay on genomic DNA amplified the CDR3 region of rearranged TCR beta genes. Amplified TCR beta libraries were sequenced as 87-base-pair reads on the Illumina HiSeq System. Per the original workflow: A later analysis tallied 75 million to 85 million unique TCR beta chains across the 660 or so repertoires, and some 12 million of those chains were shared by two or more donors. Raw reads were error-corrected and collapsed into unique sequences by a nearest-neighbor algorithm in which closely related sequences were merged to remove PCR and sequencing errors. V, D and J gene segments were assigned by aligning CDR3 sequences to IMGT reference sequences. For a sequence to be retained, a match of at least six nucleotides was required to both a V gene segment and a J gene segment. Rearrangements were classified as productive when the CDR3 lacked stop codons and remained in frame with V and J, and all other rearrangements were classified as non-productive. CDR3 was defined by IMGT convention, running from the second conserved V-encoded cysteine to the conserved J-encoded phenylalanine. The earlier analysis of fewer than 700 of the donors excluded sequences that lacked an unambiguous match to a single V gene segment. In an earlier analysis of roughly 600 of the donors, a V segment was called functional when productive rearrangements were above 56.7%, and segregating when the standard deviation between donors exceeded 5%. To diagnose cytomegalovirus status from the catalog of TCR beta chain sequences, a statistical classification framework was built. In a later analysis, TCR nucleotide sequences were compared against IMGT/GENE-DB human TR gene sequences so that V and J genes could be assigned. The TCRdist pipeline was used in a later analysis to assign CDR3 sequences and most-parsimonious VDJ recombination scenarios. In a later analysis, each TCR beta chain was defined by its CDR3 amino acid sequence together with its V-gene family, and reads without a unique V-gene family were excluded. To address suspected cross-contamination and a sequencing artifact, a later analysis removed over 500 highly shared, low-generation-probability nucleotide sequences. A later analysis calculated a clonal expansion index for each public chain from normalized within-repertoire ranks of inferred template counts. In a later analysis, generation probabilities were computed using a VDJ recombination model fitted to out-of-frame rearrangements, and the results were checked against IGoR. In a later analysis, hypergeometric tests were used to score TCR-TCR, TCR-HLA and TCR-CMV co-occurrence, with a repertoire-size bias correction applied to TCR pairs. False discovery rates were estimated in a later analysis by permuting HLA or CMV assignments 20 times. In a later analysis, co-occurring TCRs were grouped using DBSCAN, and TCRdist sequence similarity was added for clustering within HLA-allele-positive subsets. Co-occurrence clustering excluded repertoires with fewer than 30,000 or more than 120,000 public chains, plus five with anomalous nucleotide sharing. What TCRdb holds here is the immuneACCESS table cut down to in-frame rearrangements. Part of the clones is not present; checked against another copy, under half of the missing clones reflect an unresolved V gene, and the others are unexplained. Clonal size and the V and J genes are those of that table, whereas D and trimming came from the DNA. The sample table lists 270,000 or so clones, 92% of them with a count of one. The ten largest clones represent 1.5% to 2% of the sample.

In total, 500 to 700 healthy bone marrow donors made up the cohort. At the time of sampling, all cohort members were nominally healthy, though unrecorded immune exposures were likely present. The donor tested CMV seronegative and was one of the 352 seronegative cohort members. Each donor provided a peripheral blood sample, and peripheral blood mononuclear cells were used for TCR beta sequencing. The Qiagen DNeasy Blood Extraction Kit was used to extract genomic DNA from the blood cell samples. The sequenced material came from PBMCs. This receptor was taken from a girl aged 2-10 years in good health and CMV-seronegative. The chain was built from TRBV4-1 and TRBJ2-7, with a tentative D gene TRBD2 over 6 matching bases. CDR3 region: CASSQLFPGESSYEQYF. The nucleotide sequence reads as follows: TGCGCCAGCAGCCAATTGTTTCCGGGGGAAAGCTCCTACGAGCAGTACTTC.